This passage covers 30 T cell receptor beta chains from one sample sequenced in a study of T cells in Graves' hyperthyroidism and ophthalmopathy. What was amplified from RNA transcripts were TCR beta CDR3 regions. A first-round RT-PCR of the TCR CDR3 used the HTBI primer set. TCRdb re-derived calls from the multiplex PCR reads in MiXCR, one entry per CDR3 protein. Here the sample spans 500,000 or so distinct CDR3 sequences, roughly a sixth being singletons. Sample: blood. The source is a woman aged 18 to 35 with Graves' ophthalmopathy.

This sequence joins TRBV3-1 and TRBJ2-3; 10 nucleotides agree with TRBD2. The CDR3 has 16 residues. Germline V gene data show CDR1 as LGHDT and CDR2 as YNNKEL (reference sequence). V shed 4 bases and J 14 bases; nucleotides not matched to a gene: 18. The CDR3 DNA is TGTGCCAGCAGCCCCCCGGAGGTAGCGGGAGGTTTGTATCGGTATTTT. This gives the protein CASSPPEVAGGLYRYF.

This clonotype was observed at least ten times. DNA for the CDR3: TGTGCCAGCAGCTTAGACAGGGAGGATCAGCCCCAGCATTTT. This sequence encodes CASSLDREDQPQHF. The chain combines TRBV7-9 with TRBJ1-5, with a possible D match to TRBD1 (6 bases). CDR1 and CDR2 from the germline V gene are SEHNR and FQNEAQ (reference sequence). The CDR3 runs to 14 residues. V lost 1 base and J lost 5, with 9 bases in between.

This clonotype was seen many times. The V gene is TRBV20-1, the J gene TRBJ1-2; 9 bases are shared with TRBD1. Germline V gene lookup returns CDR1 DFQATT and CDR2 SNEGSKA (reference sequence). The CDR3 contains 15 residues. Trimming removed 0 bases from V and 6 bases from J; junction bases left unmatched: 8. CDR3 nucleotides: TGCAGTGCTAGAGACCCCAACAGGGGGCACAATGGCTACACCTTC. It yields the protein CSARDPNRGHNGYTF.

In this sample, this clonotype turned up many times. The chain is built from TRBV7-3 and TRBJ1-2; D is possibly TRBD1 (5 bases). This CDR3 comprises 14 residues. Trimming cost V 5 bases and J 6 bases, with 16 bases left between them. Germline CDR1 SGHTA, CDR2 FQGTGA. CDR3 coding DNA: TGTGCCAGCAGCCCAGGGCCTTCGGGGGATGGCTACACCTTC. Protein sequence: CASSPGPSGDGYTF.

The chain combines TRBV20-1 with TRBJ2-5; D may correspond to TRBD1 or TRBD2 (5 bases each). Germline-derived CDR1 and CDR2 are DFQATT and SNEGSKA (reference sequence). The CDR3 is made up of 14 amino acids. The V end lost 0 bases, the J end lost 6 bases, and 14 bases lay between the germline ends. The CDR3 coding sequence is TGCAGTGCTAGAGATTCGGGACCTGAAAAGACCCAGTACTTC. It codes for CSARDSGPEKTQYF.

This clonotype was seen ten or more times. V is TRBV12-3 or TRBV12-4 and J is TRBJ1-1, with unresolved D. The ends were cut back, 3 bases at V and 4 bases at J, with 9 bases in the middle. The CDR3 runs to 13 residues. The CDR3 DNA reads TGTGCCAGCAGTTTCGGTATGGGCACTGAAGCTTTCTTT. This translates into CASSFGMGTEAFF.

This clonotype was detected ten times or more. V gene TRBV20-1 combines with J gene TRBJ2-5, with 7 nucleotides matching TRBD2. CDR1 is DFQATT, CDR2 SNEGSKA, per germline (reference sequence). Trimming at V came to 0 bases and at J to 3 bases, leaving 4 bases not matched to a gene. The CDR3 length is 14 residues. Here the CDR3 DNA reads TGCAGTGCTAGAGATGGTCGGGGGGAAGAGACCCAGTACTTC. This sequence encodes CSARDGRGEETQYF.

This clonotype was found a few times. This chain connects TRBV10-3 to TRBJ1-1; a weak D match, TRBD1 (6 bases). Germline CDR1 ENHRY, CDR2 SYGVKD. CDR3 length equals 14 residues. Trimming removed 7 bases at V and 6 bases at J, with 18 bases between. For the CDR3, the DNA is TGTGCCATCAAGGGGGATTCTTCAGGGCCTGAAGCTTTCTTT. Translated, it gives CAIKGDSSGPEAFF.

Only a few counts were recorded for this clonotype. V is TRBV2 and J is TRBJ2-3; D gene uncertain. CDR3 length: 14 residues. The germline gives CDR1 SNHLY, CDR2 FYNNEI. V dropped 3 bases and J dropped 2 bases, with 9 bases sitting between them. As DNA, the CDR3 is TGTGCCAGCAGTGACGGGCAGACCACAGATACGCAGTATTTT. The encoded protein is CASSDGQTTDTQYF.

The genes are TRBV25-1 and TRBJ1-1; D is possibly TRBD1 (5 bases). The CDR3 has 15 amino acids. CDR1 MGHDK and CDR2 SYGVNS come from the germline V gene. V was clipped by 2 bases and J by 3 bases, with 13 bases between them. CDR3 loop: CASSERSGGYTEAFF. DNA for the CDR3: TGTGCCAGCAGTGAAAGGTCTGGGGGATACACTGAAGCTTTCTTT.

Many counts were recorded for this clonotype. This sequence joins TRBV5-1 and TRBJ2-1; D may be TRBD1 (5 bases). Germline lookup yields CDR1 SGHRS and CDR2 YFSETQ. The CDR3 has 15 amino acids. The V end was cut by 4 bases, the J end by 9 bases, with 20 bases between. In DNA form, the CDR3 reads TGCGCCAGCAGCCCCGCCACCCTAACAGGATTTGAGCAGTTCTTC. Amino acids: CASSPATLTGFEQFF. The whole variable domain, remainder taken from reference TRBV5-1 and TRBJ2-1, is KAGVTQTPRYLIKTRGQQVTLSCSPISGHRSVSWYQQTPGQGLQFLFEYFSETQRNKGNFPGRFSGRQFSNSRSEMNVSTLELGDSALYLCASSPATLTGFEQFFGPGTRLTVL.

In this sample, this clonotype turned up a few times. This rearrangement joins TRBV19 to TRBJ2-1; TRBD2 agrees at 7 bases. V shed 4 bases, J shed 4 bases, and the junction held 13 bases outside the gene matches. The germline CDR1 and CDR2 sequences are LNHDA and SQIVND (reference sequence). This CDR3 region has 17 residues. DNA for the CDR3: TGTGCCAGTAGTAAGAGAGGGAGGGACTTGACTTACAATGAGCAGTTCTTC. Translated, it gives CASSKRGRDLTYNEQFF.

V is TRBV4-1 and J is TRBJ1-1; no firm D call. The CDR3 consists of 13 residues. V was clipped by 7 bases and J by 4 bases, with 13 bases between them. Germline V gene data show CDR1 as MGHRA and CDR2 as YSYEKL. The CDR3 DNA reads as TGCGCCAGCATAGTTCCGCGGGGCACTGAAGCTTTCTTT. This encodes CASIVPRGTEAFF.

There are many counts of this clonotype. The J gene is TRBJ1-1, the V gene TRBV3-1; 9 nucleotides align to TRBD1. This CDR3 is 15 amino acids long. Losses at the gene ends were 4 bases for V and 5 bases for J; bases not matched to a gene: 8. Per germline, CDR1 LGHDT and CDR2 YNNKEL (reference sequence). The CDR3 here is CASSLPGQGRTEAFF. The CDR3 nucleotides read TGTGCCAGCAGCCTGCCCGGACAGGGGAGGACTGAAGCTTTCTTT.

This clonotype was picked up many times. The chain employs TRBV27 and TRBJ2-1; D is unclear. The germline CDR1 and CDR2 sequences are MNHEY and SMNVEV (reference sequence). V shed 3 bases and J shed 6 bases, with 12 bases lying between them. This CDR3 comprises 14 residues. In nucleotides, the CDR3 is TGTGCCAGCAGTTTCTGGGTTCCGGGCAATGAGCAGTTCTTC. Protein product: CASSFWVPGNEQFF.

This clonotype was seen only a few times. This rearrangement joins TRBV15 to TRBJ2-1; TRBD2 aligns across 16 bases. The CDR3 extends over 16 amino acids. J lost 10 bases, V lost 1 base, and 4 bases had no gene match. Germline assignment: CDR1 LNHNV and CDR2 YYDKDF (reference sequence). The CDR3 DNA reads TGTGCCACCAGCAGAGTCGGGACTAGCGGGGGGGCAGAGCAGTTCTTC. It specifies CATSRVGTSGGAEQFF.

This clonotype was recorded many times. The chain joins TRBV12-3 or TRBV12-4 to TRBJ1-5; 8 bases agree with TRBD1. The CDR3 totals 15 residues. The junction had 9 bases not matched to a gene; V was cut back by 5 bases and J by 6 bases. The CDR3: CASSPRTGWSQPQHF. CDR3 in DNA: TGTGCCAGCAGTCCGCGGACAGGGTGGAGTCAGCCCCAGCATTTT.

This clonotype showed up many times. The gene calls are TRBV20-1 and TRBJ2-1; the match to TRBD2 covers 12 bases. Germline CDR1 reads DFQATT; CDR2 reads SNEGSKA (reference sequence). The V and J ends lost 5 bases and 8 bases, in that order; junction bases with no gene match: 7. The length of the CDR3 is 14 residues. The CDR3 DNA reads TGCAGTGCTGACCTAGCGGGAGGGTACGATGAGCAGTTCTTC. Amino acid sequence: CSADLAGGYDEQFF.

This clonotype was counted only a few times. CDR3 sequence: CSAIQQPYEQYF. The CDR3 coding sequence is TGCAGTGCCATACAGCAGCCCTACGAGCAGTACTTC. The chain uses TRBV20-1 and TRBJ2-7; D gene unclear. The CDR3 contains 12 residues. Trimming took 6 bases from V and 2 from J, leaving 11 bases between them. Germline CDR1 and CDR2: DFQATT and SNEGSKA (reference sequence).

This clonotype was detected many times. This chain uses TRBV20-1 with TRBJ2-7; TRBD2 agrees at 9 bases. Germline V gene data show CDR1 as DFQATT and CDR2 as SNEGSKA (reference sequence). The CDR3 loop spans 12 amino acids. The V segment lost 7 bases and the J segment 4 bases; nucleotides outside the gene matches: 5. CDR3 sequence reads: CSVTRGGYEQYF. CDR3 bases: TGCAGTGTGACGCGGGGGGGGTACGAGCAGTACTTC.

The chain has TRBV30 and TRBJ2-1; D perhaps matches TRBD1 (5 bases). Germline lookup yields CDR1 GTSNPN and CDR2 SVGIG (reference sequence). V dropped 1 base and J dropped 9 bases, with 10 bases sitting between them. The CDR3 runs to 12 residues. For the CDR3, the DNA is TGTGCCTGGAGTGCTCAGGGCGGTGAGCAGTTCTTC. It specifies CAWSAQGGEQFF.

This clonotype was recorded at least ten times. The genes are TRBV28 and TRBJ1-2; D unclear. This CDR3 contains 17 residues. Germline V gene data show CDR1 as MDHEN and CDR2 as SYDVKM. V lost 8 bases, J lost 0 bases, and 22 bases lay in between. The CDR3 sequence: CASARVMTKNANYGYTF. CDR3 coding DNA: TGTGCCAGCGCCCGTGTGATGACAAAAAATGCTAACTATGGCTACACCTTC.

The chain uses TRBV7-9 and TRBJ2-7, with D unresolved. CDR1 SEHNR and CDR2 FQNEAQ come from the germline V gene (reference sequence). The CDR3 runs to 13 residues. Trimming pared 1 base from V and 7 bases from J, leaving 11 bases between. The CDR3 sequence: CASSLEALGEQYF. For the CDR3, the DNA is TGTGCCAGCAGCTTAGAGGCCCTTGGGGAGCAGTACTTC. The full variable domain, in which reference TRBV7-9 and TRBJ2-7 provide the parts outside the CDR3, is DTGVSQNPRHKITKRGQNVTFRCDPISEHNRLYWYRQTLGQGPEFLTYFQNEAQLEKSRLLSDRFSAERPKGSFSTLEIQRTEQGDSAMYLCASSLEALGEQYFGPGTRLTVT.

This clonotype was detected ten times or more. In DNA, the CDR3 is TGTGCCAGCAGCTCCCCTGTATGGAAAGCAGATACGCAGTATTTT. The encoded protein is CASSSPVWKADTQYF. The chain links TRBV13 to TRBJ2-3; D gene unclear. Germline CDR1 PRHDT, CDR2 FYEKMQ (reference sequence). CDR3 length: 15 amino acids. Trimming cost V 4 bases and J 4 bases, with 15 bases left between them.

The V call is TRBV4-1, the J call TRBJ2-3; 10 nucleotides line up with TRBD1. From germline, CDR1 is MGHRA and CDR2 YSYEKL. This CDR3 has 16 amino acids. V gave up 0 bases and J gave up 6 bases; unmatched junction bases: 6. CDR3 protein: CASSQDGGQGLDTQYF. Here the CDR3 DNA reads TGCGCCAGCAGCCAAGATGGGGGACAGGGGTTGGATACGCAGTATTTT.

This clonotype was counted only a few times. The chain combines TRBV6-1 with TRBJ1-1, with D uncertain. The ends were cut back, 5 bases at V and 3 bases at J, with 13 bases in the middle. The CDR3 has 14 amino acids. The germline gives CDR1 MNHNS, CDR2 SASEGT. The CDR3 protein is CASSSTDYYTEAFF. For the CDR3, the DNA is TGTGCCAGCAGTTCTACAGATTACTACACTGAAGCTTTCTTT.

The chain combines TRBV4-3 with TRBJ1-1; D is undetermined. Germline CDR1 reads LGHNA; CDR2 reads YSLEER. CDR3 length: 16 residues. The V and J ends lost 1 base and 0 bases respectively, with 12 bases between them. CDR3 sequence reads: CASSQVGQDMNTEAFF. CDR3 coding DNA: TGCGCCAGCAGCCAAGTTGGGCAGGATATGAACACTGAAGCTTTCTTT.

This clonotype has ten or more counts. V usage is TRBV7-2 and J usage is TRBJ1-1; D perhaps matches TRBD1 (6 bases). CDR1 is SGHTA and CDR2 is FQGNSA in the germline V gene. This CDR3 has 15 residues. Trimming took off 5 bases at V and 1 base at J, with 14 bases between the two ends. CDR3 amino acids: CASSNTGKGNTEAFF. The CDR3, as DNA: TGTGCCAGCAGCAACACAGGGAAAGGGAACACTGAAGCTTTCTTT.

This clonotype was counted at least ten times. The chain employs TRBV30 and TRBJ1-5; 7 nucleotides agree with TRBD1. The germline V gene has CDR1 GTSNPN and CDR2 SVGIG (reference sequence). The CDR3 has 12 amino acids. The V and J ends lost 8 bases and 7 bases, in that order; junction bases with no gene match: 8. CDR3 in amino acids: CAADRLGQPQHF. CDR3 DNA: TGTGCCGCGGACAGGTTGGGGCAGCCCCAGCATTTT.

This clonotype was counted only a few times. The rearrangement joins TRBV7-2 to TRBJ1-2; 8 bases are a match to TRBD1. The CDR3 sequence is 15 residues long. The germline V gene has CDR1 SGHTA and CDR2 FQGNSA. With V trimmed by 4 bases and J by 7 bases, 11 bases remained unmatched. As DNA, the CDR3 is TGTGCCAGCAGCTCTGGGACAGGCGGGCCGCGTGGCTACACCTTC. Residues: CASSSGTGGPRGYTF.